The sequence of this T cell receptor beta chain was determined in a study of shared clonotypes between healthy human individuals. Across the whole study: Researchers assigned three CD4 naive, three CD4 memory, two CD8 naive and one CD8 memory plate to each donor.

Germline V CDR1 and CDR2: SQVTM, ANQGSEA. The CDR3 contains 12 residues. The J segment lost 4 bases and the V segment lost 7 bases, leaving 6 bases of the junction unmatched. Partitioning of CD4+ cells yielded a CD45RA+ naive subset and a CD45RA-negative memory subset. Around 30,000 T cell genomes (around 200 ng DNA) went into each sorted-subset replicate. Clones were sequenced by immunoSEQ multiplex PCR, and TCRdb holds only the in-frame ones, with some missing. The sample contains around 1.5 million clones, 95% to 99% of which appear only once. About this clone itself: No antigen is known for it. Other DNA sequences within the sample encode an identical CDR3.

Study results and caveats: Non-shared clonotypes had lower generation probabilities than those shared by all four donors.

V is TRBV29-1 and J is TRBJ1-1, with TRBD1 identical over 7 bases. Sequences were obtained from naive CD4+ T cells sorted from blood. As for subset: CD45RA+ positively selected. The origin of this receptor is a man aged 30 to 39 in good health. The CDR3 nucleotides are TGCAGCGGCCGACAGGGAGCCACTGAAGCTTTCTTT. It codes for CSGRQGATEAFF.